This T cell receptor beta chain emerged from a study of T cell responses to AZD1222 COVID-19 vaccine. This table comes from immunoSEQ multiplex PCR, and its TCRdb copy is limited to in-frame clones, with some not included. This table has approximately 110,000 clones, roughly 90% appearing once. The CDR3 totals 14 residues. The germline V and J ends were trimmed by 1 base and 4 bases, with 13 bases remaining between them. Germline loops: CDR1 GTSNPN, CDR2 SVGIG (reference sequence). The starting material was peripheral blood, obtained on day 0 of AZD1222 vaccination. This sequence joins TRBV30 and TRBJ1-1; D not resolved. This clonotype was obtained from an adult in good health. The chain's CDR3 is CAWSGGGRLTEAFF. The CDR3 DNA is TGTGCCTGGAGTGGGGGAGGGAGGCTCACTGAAGCTTTCTTT.